The clone carrying this TCR beta chain was seen a few times. Its antigen is as yet unknown. These data belong to a study of blood T cells in healthy people across ages. Findings of the study overall: Naive and antigen-experienced cells could not be conclusively compared, given unsorted PBMCs.

Primers used in a second PCR of about 7 to 11 cycles were a sample-barcoded 5' primer and a J-beta primer mix. TCRdb processed the 5' RACE reads anew with MiXCR; each CDR3 protein has one entry. The sample yields around 1,700,000 distinct CDR3 sequences, roughly 27% seen once. The CDR3 spans 14 residues. Germline CDR1 and CDR2: SNHLY and FYNNEI. Trimming pared 7 bases from V and 9 bases from J, leaving 21 bases between. The TCR originated in a woman aged 30 to 39 in good health. Sequencing input: blood. The chain has TRBV2 and TRBJ1-2; tentatively, D is TRBD1 (6 bases). CDR3 amino acids: CASIITPGVGCYTF. The CDR3 bases are TGTGCCAGCATTATAACCCCAGGGGTAGGATGCTACACCTTC.